These 20 T cell receptor beta chains were all obtained from the same sample, sequenced in a study of HIV-infected children after antiretroviral therapy interruption. The treatment here: PENTA 11 planned treatment interruption arm or continuous ART arm. The TCR library was built from RNA with a 3' RACE protocol and unique molecular identifiers. TCRdb reprocessed the 3' RACE reads via MiXCR and lists one record per CDR3 protein. The table lists around 50,000 distinct CDR3 sequences, roughly 4.5% of them singletons, with 0.7% in the top ten. The specimen comprised CD45RA+ CD4+ T cells from PBMCs, pooled from several time points, sampled from a donor given antiretroviral therapy, either interrupted or continuous. Subset: naive CD4+ CD45RA+ CD45RO- T cells. Receptors were obtained from a pool of human donors with HIV.

There are many counts of this clonotype. The chain has TRBV12-3 or TRBV12-4 and TRBJ2-3; the D is unclear. The CDR3 runs 12 residues. V was trimmed by 2 bases and J by 4 bases, leaving 4 bases between them. For the CDR3, the DNA is TGTGCCAGCAGTTTAAACTCAGATACGCAGTATTTT. It specifies CASSLNSDTQYF.

This clonotype showed up many times. The CDR3 DNA follows: TGCGCCAGCAACACGGACAGGTCCGACTCCTACGAGCAGTACTTC. As protein: CASNTDRSDSYEQYF. V gene TRBV23-1 combines with J gene TRBJ2-7, with 7 bases that match TRBD1. Being an ORF, TRBV23-1 has a function that is uncertain. The CDR3 runs 15 residues. V gave up 7 bases and J gave up 0 bases; unmatched junction bases: 9.

This clonotype showed up many times. The chain employs TRBV6-5 and TRBJ2-7, with unresolved D. The V gene's germline CDR1 is MNHEY and CDR2 SVGAGI. This CDR3 comprises 13 residues. Between the trimmed V and J ends, which lost 1 base and 5 bases, there was a span of 9 bases. CDR3 residues: CASSYFPGDEQYF. The CDR3 DNA is TGTGCCAGCAGTTACTTTCCCGGAGACGAGCAGTACTTC.

There are many counts of this clonotype. This chain joins TRBV2 and TRBJ2-5, with D hard to call. Deletions cut 6 bases from V and 1 base from J, with 12 bases between. This CDR3 comprises 14 residues. The germline V gene encodes CDR1 SNHLY and CDR2 FYNNEI. CDR3 nucleotide sequence: TGTGCCAGCAGGCTAGACTCTCTCCAAGAGACCCAGTACTTC. Its translation is CASRLDSLQETQYF.

This clonotype was counted at least ten times. The rearrangement uses TRBV5-6 and TRBJ2-5; no firm D call. Germline V CDR1 and CDR2: SGHDT, YYEEEE. Trimming removed 0 bases at V and 4 bases at J, with 10 bases between. The CDR3 runs 14 residues. The CDR3 region is CASSLETATETQYF. Here the CDR3 DNA reads TGTGCCAGCAGCTTGGAAACAGCTACAGAGACCCAGTACTTC.

This clonotype was counted at least ten times. The rearrangement links TRBV20-1 to TRBJ2-1; tentatively, D is TRBD1 (5 bases). Germline CDR1 reads DFQATT; CDR2 reads SNEGSKA (reference sequence). The V end was cut by 3 bases, the J end by 6 bases, with 12 bases between. This CDR3 contains 13 residues. The CDR3 spells CSARGRAANEQFF. The CDR3 region has the DNA TGCAGTGCTAGGGGCAGGGCTGCCAATGAGCAGTTCTTC.

This clonotype was observed a few times. The chain recombines TRBV20-1 with TRBJ2-2; TRBD2 matches 11 bases. The germline V gene has CDR1 DFQATT and CDR2 SNEGSKA (reference sequence). The CDR3 extends over 13 amino acids. Trimming removed 6 bases from V and 7 bases from J; junction bases left unmatched: 4. For the CDR3, the DNA is TGCAGTGCCGAGACTAGCGGGGTCGGGGAGCTGTTTTTT. The encoded protein is CSAETSGVGELFF.

J is TRBJ1-1 and V is TRBV18; 8 nucleotides line up with TRBD1. The germline V gene encodes CDR1 KGHSH and CDR2 LQKENI. This CDR3 is built from 16 residues. V shed 3 bases, J shed 3 bases, and the junction held 9 bases outside the gene matches. The CDR3 protein is CASSPIPTGVDTEAFF. DNA of the CDR3: TGTGCCAGCTCACCCATCCCGACAGGGGTTGACACTGAAGCTTTCTTT.

This clonotype came up many times. The chain recombines TRBV29-1 with TRBJ2-1, with TRBD2 matching over 15 bases. V trimming: 4 bases; J trimming: 8 bases; junction bases outside the gene matches: 15. The CDR3 has 18 residues. Germline V gives CDR1 SQVTM, CDR2 ANQGSEA. The CDR3 is CSVGGGLAGGGSSDEQFF. CDR3 DNA sequence: TGCAGCGTTGGCGGCGGACTAGCGGGGGGGGGATCCTCAGATGAGCAGTTCTTC.

This clonotype was counted at least ten times. The J gene is TRBJ1-1, the V gene TRBV12-3 or TRBV12-4; D call uncertain. This CDR3 comprises 12 residues. V lost 3 bases to trimming and J lost 4 bases, with 6 bases between them. In DNA, the CDR3 is TGTGCCAGCAGTTTGTGGTCCACTGAAGCTTTCTTT. This encodes CASSLWSTEAFF.

This clonotype has at least ten counts. The chain combines TRBV10-1 with TRBJ1-1, with unresolved D. The CDR3 has 12 amino acids. CDR1 and CDR2 from the germline V gene are WNHNN and SYGVQD (reference sequence). With 6 bases removed from V and 1 base from J, the gap between germline ends came to 6 bases. CDR3: CASSDQNTEAFF. Written as DNA, the CDR3 is TGCGCCAGCAGCGACCAGAACACTGAAGCTTTCTTT.

This clonotype was detected many times. The V and J genes are TRBV24-1 and TRBJ1-1; 7 nucleotides agree with TRBD1. V was pared by 4 bases and J by 7 bases, with 2 bases of the junction left unmatched. Germline V gives CDR1 KGHDR, CDR2 SFDVKD. The CDR3 totals 12 residues. CDR3 nucleotides: TGTGCCACCAGTGAGCGGACAGGTGAAGCTTTCTTT. Amino acid sequence: CATSERTGEAFF.

Ten or more counts support this clonotype. The chain is built from TRBV2 and TRBJ1-1; 9 bases align to TRBD1. The V gene's germline CDR1 is SNHLY and CDR2 FYNNEI. V was pared by 5 bases and J by 1 base, with 5 bases of the junction left unmatched. The CDR3 is 15 amino acids. The CDR3 DNA is TGTGCCAGCAGTTTTGTGGGACAGGGGAACACTGAAGCTTTCTTT. Translating it yields CASSFVGQGNTEAFF.

In this sample, this clonotype turned up many times. The rearrangement links TRBV28 to TRBJ2-7; D might be TRBD1 (5 bases). V dropped 5 bases and J dropped 0 bases, with 11 bases sitting between them. Germline V gene sequence: CDR1 MDHEN, CDR2 SYDVKM. The CDR3 length is 14 residues. The CDR3 reads CASSNRFTSYEQYF. The CDR3, as DNA: TGTGCCAGCAGTAACAGGTTTACCTCCTACGAGCAGTACTTC.

This clonotype was recorded many times. This chain links TRBV6-6 with TRBJ1-2; 8 bases align to TRBD1. The V gene end was trimmed by 5 bases and the J gene end by 10 bases; junction bases not matched to a gene: 12. This CDR3 is built from 14 residues. CDR1 is MNHNY and CDR2 is SVGAGI in the germline V gene (reference sequence). CDR3 sequence reads: CASSGQGGDSDYTF. The CDR3 DNA reads as TGTGCCAGCAGTGGACAGGGAGGAGACTCCGACTACACCTTC.

This clonotype was counted between two and nine times. This sequence joins TRBV28 and TRBJ1-1; no clear D gene. CDR1 MDHEN and CDR2 SYDVKM come from the germline V gene. V lost 2 bases to trimming and J lost 2 bases, with 6 bases between them. The CDR3 contains 13 residues. CDR3 protein: CASSLGVNTEAFF. The CDR3 region has the DNA TGTGCCAGCAGTTTAGGGGTAAACACTGAAGCTTTCTTT. The full variable domain, its missing parts supplied by reference TRBV28 and TRBJ1-1, is DVKVTQSSRYLVKRTGEKVFLECVQDMDHENMFWYRQDPGLGLRLIYFSYDVKMKEKGDIPEGYSVSREKKERFSLILESASTNQTSMYLCASSLGVNTEAFFGQGTRLTVV.

The chain employs TRBV28 and TRBJ1-1, with TRBD1 identical over 8 bases. Looked up from germline, CDR1 is MDHEN and CDR2 is SYDVKM. V trimming: 3 bases; J trimming: 2 bases; junction bases outside the gene matches: 11. This CDR3 contains 17 residues. CDR3 sequence reads: CASSLGDRLRQNTEAFF. The CDR3 DNA is TGTGCCAGCAGTTTGGGGGACAGGTTAAGGCAAAACACTGAAGCTTTCTTT.

There are many counts of this clonotype. The chain is built from TRBV12-3 or TRBV12-4 and TRBJ1-1; D perhaps matches TRBD1 (6 bases). This CDR3 contains 13 residues. V shed 2 bases and J shed 11 bases, with 15 bases lying between them. CDR3 nucleotide sequence: TGTGCCAGCAGTTTAACCTCCAGGGGAAACGCTTTCTTT. Amino acids: CASSLTSRGNAFF.

This clonotype was recorded many times. J is TRBJ1-2 and V is TRBV12-3 or TRBV12-4, with no clear D. Trimming took off 6 bases at V and 4 bases at J, with 6 bases between the two ends. The length of the CDR3 is 11 residues. The CDR3 DNA sequence: TGTGCCAGCAGCCCGGGCTATGGCTACACCTTC. Its translation: CASSPGYGYTF.

This clonotype has a count of ten or more. This chain links TRBV20-1 with TRBJ2-5; tentatively, D is TRBD2 (5 bases). Trimming removed 7 bases at V and 5 bases at J, with 17 bases between. CDR1 is DFQATT, CDR2 SNEGSKA, per germline (reference sequence). The CDR3 extends over 13 amino acids. This chain's CDR3 is CSGSPGRMETQYF. The CDR3 region has the DNA TGCAGTGGGTCGCCGGGAAGGATGGAGACCCAGTACTTC.